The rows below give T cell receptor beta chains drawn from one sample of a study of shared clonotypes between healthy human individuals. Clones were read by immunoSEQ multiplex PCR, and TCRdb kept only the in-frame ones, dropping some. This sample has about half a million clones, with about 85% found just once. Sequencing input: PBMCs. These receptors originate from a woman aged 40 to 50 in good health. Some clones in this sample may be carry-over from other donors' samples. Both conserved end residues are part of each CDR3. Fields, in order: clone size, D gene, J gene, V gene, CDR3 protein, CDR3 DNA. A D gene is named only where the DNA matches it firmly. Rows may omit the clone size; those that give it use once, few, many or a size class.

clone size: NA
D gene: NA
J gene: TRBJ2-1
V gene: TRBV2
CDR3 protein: CASSDDYNEQFF
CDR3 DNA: TGTGCCAGCAGTGATGACTACAATGAGCAGTTCTTC

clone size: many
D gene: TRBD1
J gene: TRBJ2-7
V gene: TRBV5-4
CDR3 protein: CASSYSTGESYEQYF
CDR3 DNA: TGTGCCAGCAGCTATTCGACAGGGGAATCCTACGAGCAGTACTTC

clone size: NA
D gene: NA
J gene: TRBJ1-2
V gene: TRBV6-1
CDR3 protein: CASSEGEGRLIRKTF
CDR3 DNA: TGTGCCAGCAGTGAAGGGGAGGGACGGCTAATTCGGAAGACCTTC

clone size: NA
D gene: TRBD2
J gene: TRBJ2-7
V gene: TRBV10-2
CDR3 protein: CATWETSGSYEQYF
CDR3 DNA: TGCGCCACCTGGGAGACTAGCGGCTCCTACGAGCAGTACTTC

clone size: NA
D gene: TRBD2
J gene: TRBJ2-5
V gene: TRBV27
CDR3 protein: CASSSSSGRWRETQYF
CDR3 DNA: TGTGCCAGCAGCTCTAGTAGCGGGAGGTGGAGAGAGACCCAGTACTTC

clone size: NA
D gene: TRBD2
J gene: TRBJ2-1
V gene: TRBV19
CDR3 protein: CASSIAQTSGISNEQFF
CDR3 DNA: TGTGCCAGTAGTATAGCCCAGACTAGCGGGATCTCCAATGAGCAGTTCTTC

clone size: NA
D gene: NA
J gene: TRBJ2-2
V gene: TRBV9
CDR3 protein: CASSVAGVNTGELFF
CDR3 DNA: TGTGCCAGCAGCGTAGCGGGAGTTAACACCGGGGAGCTGTTTTTT

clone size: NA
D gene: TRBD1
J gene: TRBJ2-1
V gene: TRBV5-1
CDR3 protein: CASSPRDRADEQFF
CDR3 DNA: TGCGCCAGCAGCCCGAGGGACAGGGCCGATGAGCAGTTCTTC

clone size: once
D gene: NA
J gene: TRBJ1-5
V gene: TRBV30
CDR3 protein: CAWSIRGRLPSNQPQHF
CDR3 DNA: TGTGCCTGGAGTATTCGGGGCCGTCTACCCTCCAATCAGCCCCAGCATTTT

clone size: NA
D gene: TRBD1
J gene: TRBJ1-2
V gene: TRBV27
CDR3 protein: CASRGTGGVYGYTF
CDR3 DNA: TGTGCCAGCAGAGGGACAGGGGGCGTCTATGGCTACACCTTC

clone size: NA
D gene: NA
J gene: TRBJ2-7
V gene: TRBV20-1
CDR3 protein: CSARTGYEQYF
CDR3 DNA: TGCAGTGCAAGAACAGGTTACGAGCAGTACTTC

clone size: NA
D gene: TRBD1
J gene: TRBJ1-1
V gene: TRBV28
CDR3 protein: CASSSGQAHTEAFF
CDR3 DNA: TGTGCCAGCAGTTCCGGACAGGCCCACACTGAAGCTTTCTTT

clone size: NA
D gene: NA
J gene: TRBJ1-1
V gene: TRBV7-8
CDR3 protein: CASSLGQGNTEAFF
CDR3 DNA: TGTGCCAGCAGCTTAGGCCAGGGGAACACTGAAGCTTTCTTT

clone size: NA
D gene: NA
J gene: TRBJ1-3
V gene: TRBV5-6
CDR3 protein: CASSLRGSSNTIYF
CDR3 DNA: TGTGCCAGCAGCTTAAGGGGGTCTTCCAACACCATATATTTT

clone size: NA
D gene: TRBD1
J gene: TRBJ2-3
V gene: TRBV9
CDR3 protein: CASSRDRRLLDTQYF
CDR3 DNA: TGTGCCAGCAGCCGGGACAGGAGACTTCTGGATACGCAGTATTTT

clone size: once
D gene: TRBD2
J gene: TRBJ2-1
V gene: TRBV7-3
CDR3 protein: CASSWASGSYNEQFF
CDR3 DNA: TGTGCCAGCAGCTGGGCTAGCGGGTCCTACAATGAGCAGTTCTTC

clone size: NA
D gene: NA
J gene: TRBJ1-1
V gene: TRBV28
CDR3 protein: CASSPTVAQDTEAFF
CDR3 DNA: TGTGCCAGCAGTCCCACCGTCGCGCAGGACACTGAAGCTTTCTTT

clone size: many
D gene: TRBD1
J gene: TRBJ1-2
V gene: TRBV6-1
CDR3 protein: CASRTPGQRNYGYTF
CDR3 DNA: TGTGCCAGCAGAACCCCGGGACAGAGAAACTATGGCTACACCTTC

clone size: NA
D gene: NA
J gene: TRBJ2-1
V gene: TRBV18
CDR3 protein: CASSPLLGNEQFF
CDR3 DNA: TGTGCCAGCTCACCACTTCTGGGCAATGAGCAGTTCTTC

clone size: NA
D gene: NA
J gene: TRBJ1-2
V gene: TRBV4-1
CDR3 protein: CASSQDEEHGYTF
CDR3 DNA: TGCGCCAGCAGCCAAGATGAGGAGCATGGCTACACCTTC

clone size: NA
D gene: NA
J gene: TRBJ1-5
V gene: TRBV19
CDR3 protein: CASRPQSQPQHF
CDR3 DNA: TGTGCCAGTAGACCTCAAAGTCAGCCCCAGCATTTT

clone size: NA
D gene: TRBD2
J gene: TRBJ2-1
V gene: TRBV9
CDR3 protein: CASSVMGGVDNEQFF
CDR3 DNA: TGTGCCAGCAGCGTAATGGGGGGGGTAGACAATGAGCAGTTCTTC

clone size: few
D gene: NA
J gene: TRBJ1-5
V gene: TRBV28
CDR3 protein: CASSDPGQQPQHF
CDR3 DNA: TGTGCCAGCAGTGACCCTGGTCAACAGCCCCAGCATTTT

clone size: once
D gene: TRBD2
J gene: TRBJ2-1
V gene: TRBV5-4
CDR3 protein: CASSFWTSGWNEQFF
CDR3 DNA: TGTGCCAGCAGCTTTTGGACTAGCGGGTGGAATGAGCAGTTCTTC

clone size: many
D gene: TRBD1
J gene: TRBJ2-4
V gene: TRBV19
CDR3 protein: CASSIFQDREKNIQYF
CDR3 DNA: TGTGCCAGTAGTATTTTCCAAGACAGGGAAAAAAACATTCAGTACTTC

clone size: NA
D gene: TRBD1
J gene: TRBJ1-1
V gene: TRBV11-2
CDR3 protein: CASSPMRDRVGTEAFF
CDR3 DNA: TGTGCCAGCAGCCCCATGCGGGACAGGGTAGGCACTGAAGCTTTCTTT

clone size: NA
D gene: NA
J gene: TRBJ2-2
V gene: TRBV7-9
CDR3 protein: CASTGNTGELFF
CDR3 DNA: TGTGCCAGCACAGGGAACACCGGGGAGCTGTTTTTT

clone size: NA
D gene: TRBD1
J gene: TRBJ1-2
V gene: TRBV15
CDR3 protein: CATSRDRAGGVDYGYTF
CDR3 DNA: TGTGCCACCAGCAGAGACAGGGCAGGGGGCGTCGACTATGGCTACACCTTC

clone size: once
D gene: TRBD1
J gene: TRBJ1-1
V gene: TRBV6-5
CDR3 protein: CASRQGQVNTEAFF
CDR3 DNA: TGTGCCAGCAGACAGGGACAGGTCAACACTGAAGCTTTCTTT

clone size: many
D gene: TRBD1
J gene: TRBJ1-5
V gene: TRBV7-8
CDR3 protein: CASSLRELTGGFPNQPQHF
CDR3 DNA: TGTGCCAGCAGCTTAAGGGAGCTGACAGGGGGCTTCCCCAATCAGCCCCAGCATTTT

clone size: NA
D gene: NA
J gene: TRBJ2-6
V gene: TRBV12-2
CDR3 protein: CASRCRDRGRAPRSISGANVLTF
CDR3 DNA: TGTGCAAGTCGCTGCCGGGACAGGGGGCGAGCGCCACGATCGATTTCCGGGGCCAACGTCCTGACTTTC

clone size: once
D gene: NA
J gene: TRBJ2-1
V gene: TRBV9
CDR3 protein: CASSVGGTIYNEQFF
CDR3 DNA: TGTGCCAGCAGCGTAGGCGGGACCATCTACAATGAGCAGTTCTTC

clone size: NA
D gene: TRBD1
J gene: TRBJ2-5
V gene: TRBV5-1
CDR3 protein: CASSGGQGGQETQYF
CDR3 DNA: TGCGCCAGCAGCGGGGGACAGGGGGGTCAAGAGACCCAGTACTTC

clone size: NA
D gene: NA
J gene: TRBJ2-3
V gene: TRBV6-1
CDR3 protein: CASSELASTDTQYF
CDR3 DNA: TGTGCCAGCAGTGAACTAGCTAGCACAGATACGCAGTATTTT

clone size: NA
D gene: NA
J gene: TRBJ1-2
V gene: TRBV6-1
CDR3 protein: CASSSGRTSYGYTF
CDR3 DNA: TGTGCCAGCAGCTCAGGACGGACCAGCTATGGCTACACCTTC

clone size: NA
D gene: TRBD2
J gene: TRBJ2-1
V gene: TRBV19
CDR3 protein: CATRGGGGPGEQFF
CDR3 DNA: TGTGCCACCCGCGGTGGGGGAGGGCCAGGTGAGCAGTTCTTC

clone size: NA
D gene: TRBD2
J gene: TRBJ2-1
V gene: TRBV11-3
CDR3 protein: CASSFGASGRARQFF
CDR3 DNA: TGTGCCAGCAGCTTCGGGGCTAGCGGGAGGGCTCGTCAGTTCTTC

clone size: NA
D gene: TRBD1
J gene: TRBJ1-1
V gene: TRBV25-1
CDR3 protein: CASSDRAMNTEAFF
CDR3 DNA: TGTGCCAGCAGCGACAGGGCCATGAACACTGAAGCTTTCTTT

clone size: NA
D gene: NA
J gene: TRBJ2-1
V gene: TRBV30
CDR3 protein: CAWRDYNEQFF
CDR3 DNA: TGTGCCTGGAGAGATTACAATGAGCAGTTCTTC

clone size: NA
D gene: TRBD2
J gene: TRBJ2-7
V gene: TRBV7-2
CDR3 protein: CASSWSGGPYEQYF
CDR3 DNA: TGTGCCAGCAGCTGGTCGGGAGGGCCCTACGAGCAGTACTTC

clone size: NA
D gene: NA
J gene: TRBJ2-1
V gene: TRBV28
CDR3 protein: CASNPPASSYNEQFF
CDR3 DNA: TGTGCCAGTAATCCACCGGCTAGCTCCTACAATGAGCAGTTCTTC

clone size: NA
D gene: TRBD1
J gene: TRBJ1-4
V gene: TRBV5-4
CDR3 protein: CASSRQGAGEKLFF
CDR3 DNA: TGTGCCAGCAGCCGACAGGGGGCCGGTGAAAAACTGTTTTTT

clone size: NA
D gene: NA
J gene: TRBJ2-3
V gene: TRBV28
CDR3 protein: CASKDRFTDTQYF
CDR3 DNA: TGTGCCAGCAAAGACAGGTTCACAGATACGCAGTATTTT

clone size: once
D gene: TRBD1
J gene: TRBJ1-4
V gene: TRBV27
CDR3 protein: CASSCGQGCATNEKLFF
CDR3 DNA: TGTGCCAGCAGTTGTGGACAGGGATGTGCAACTAATGAAAAACTGTTTTTT

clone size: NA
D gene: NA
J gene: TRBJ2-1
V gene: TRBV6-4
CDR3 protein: CASTCGGGTKYNEQFF
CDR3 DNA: TGTGCCAGCACATGCGGCGGCGGGACCAAATACAATGAGCAGTTCTTC

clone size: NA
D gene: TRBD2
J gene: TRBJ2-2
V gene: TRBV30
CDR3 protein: CAWVSGRNTGELFF
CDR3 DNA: TGTGCCTGGGTTAGCGGGAGGAACACCGGGGAGCTGTTTTTT

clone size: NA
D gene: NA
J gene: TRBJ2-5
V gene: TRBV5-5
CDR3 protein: CASSLGGSLETQYF
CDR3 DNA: TGTGCCAGCAGCTTGGGTGGAAGCCTAGAGACCCAGTACTTC

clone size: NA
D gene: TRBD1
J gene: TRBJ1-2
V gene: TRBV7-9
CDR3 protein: CASGTGVVGYTF
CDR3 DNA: TGTGCCAGCGGGACAGGGGTGGTCGGCTACACCTTC

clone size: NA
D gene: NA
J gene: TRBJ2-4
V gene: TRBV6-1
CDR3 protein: CASSWSGVAKNIQYF
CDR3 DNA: TGTGCCAGCAGTTGGAGCGGAGTAGCCAAAAACATTCAGTACTTC

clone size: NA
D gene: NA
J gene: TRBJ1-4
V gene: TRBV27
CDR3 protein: CASSLWGGTNEKLFF
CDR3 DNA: TGTGCCAGCAGTTTATGGGGGGGCACTAATGAAAAACTGTTTTTT

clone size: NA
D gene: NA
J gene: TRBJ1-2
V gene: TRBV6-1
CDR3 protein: CASSTRSGVAYGYTF
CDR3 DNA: TGTGCCAGCAGTACAAGGTCCGGGGTTGCCTATGGCTACACCTTC

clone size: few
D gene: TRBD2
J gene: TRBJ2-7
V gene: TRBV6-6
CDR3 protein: CASKVGGGSYEQYF
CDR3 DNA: TGTGCCAGCAAGGTCGGCGGCGGGAGCTACGAGCAGTACTTC

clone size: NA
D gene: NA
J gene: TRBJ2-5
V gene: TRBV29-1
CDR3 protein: CSVAGGGGETQYF
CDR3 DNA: TGCAGCGTTGCTGGGGGAGGCGGTGAGACCCAGTACTTC

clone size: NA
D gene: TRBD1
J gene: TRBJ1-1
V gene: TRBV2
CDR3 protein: CASEVDRGDTEAFF
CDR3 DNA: TGTGCCAGCGAGGTGGACAGGGGAGACACTGAAGCTTTCTTT